The rows below give T cell receptor beta chains drawn from one sample of a study of cytomegalovirus exposure and HLA in healthy donors. The protocol was immunoSEQ multiplex PCR, while the TCRdb copy is restricted to in-frame clones and leaves out a portion. The data contain approximately 39,000 clones, over 85% of them singletons. The sequenced sample was PBMCs. The receptors were gathered from a man aged 18 to 30 in good health and CMV-seronegative. The CDR3 runs from the conserved cysteine through the conserved F or W. The D gene is left open where the match is weak. The size field is filled for only some rows; it gives once, few, many or a size class.

v_call: TRBV19
d_call: .
clone_size: .
j_call: TRBJ2-5
cdr3_nt: TGTGCCAGTAGTATAGGTTCAGGGCGACAAGAGACCCAGTACTTC
cdr3_aa: CASSIGSGRQETQYF

v_call: TRBV28
d_call: .
clone_size: .
j_call: TRBJ1-2
cdr3_nt: TGTGCCAGCAGTTTGCCCGGGGTTAACTATGGCTACACCTTC
cdr3_aa: CASSLPGVNYGYTF

v_call: TRBV11-3
d_call: TRBD2
clone_size: once
j_call: TRBJ2-1
cdr3_nt: TGTGCCAGCAGCTTAGGGACTAGCGGGGGAGGGTACAATGAGCAGTTCTTC
cdr3_aa: CASSLGTSGGGYNEQFF

v_call: TRBV7-7
d_call: .
clone_size: .
j_call: TRBJ2-2
cdr3_nt: TGTGCTAGCAGCAAAACAGGGACGAACACCGGGGAGCTGTTTTTT
cdr3_aa: CASSKTGTNTGELFF

v_call: TRBV6-5
d_call: .
clone_size: once
j_call: TRBJ1-4
cdr3_nt: TGTGCCAGCAGTTACATCGGGAGGGAAGGTGAAAAACTGTTTTTT
cdr3_aa: CASSYIGREGEKLFF

v_call: TRBV2
d_call: TRBD2
clone_size: .
j_call: TRBJ2-1
cdr3_nt: TGTGCCAGCAGCGAGACTAGCGGGAGCGGGGATGAGCAGTTCTTC
cdr3_aa: CASSETSGSGDEQFF

v_call: TRBV29-1
d_call: TRBD2
clone_size: .
j_call: TRBJ2-1
cdr3_nt: TGCAGCGTCACCCCTCATCGGGGGGGCCAGTTCTTC
cdr3_aa: CSVTPHRGGQFF

v_call: TRBV2
d_call: TRBD1
clone_size: .
j_call: TRBJ2-7
cdr3_nt: TGTGCCAGCTGCCGGGACAGGGGTTCCGAGCAGTACTTC
cdr3_aa: CASCRDRGSEQYF

v_call: TRBV13
d_call: TRBD1
clone_size: .
j_call: TRBJ2-7
cdr3_nt: TGTGCCAGCAGCTTGGTTCGGGACAGCTCCTACGAGCAGTACTTC
cdr3_aa: CASSLVRDSSYEQYF

v_call: TRBV28
d_call: .
clone_size: .
j_call: TRBJ2-7
cdr3_nt: TGTGCCAGCAGTTTATCACAGGCCTACGAGCAGTACTTC
cdr3_aa: CASSLSQAYEQYF

v_call: TRBV18
d_call: TRBD1
clone_size: once
j_call: TRBJ1-2
cdr3_nt: TGTGCCAGCTCACCCGGGACAGGGGGTTTGAATGGCTACACCTTC
cdr3_aa: CASSPGTGGLNGYTF

v_call: TRBV30
d_call: TRBD1
clone_size: once
j_call: TRBJ1-1
cdr3_nt: TGTGCCTGGAGCCCGACAGGGGGAAGAGCTTTCTTT
cdr3_aa: CAWSPTGGRAFF

v_call: TRBV30
d_call: TRBD2
clone_size: .
j_call: TRBJ2-5
cdr3_nt: TGTGCCTGGATGGCAAGCGGGGAACGGACCCAGTACTTC
cdr3_aa: CAWMASGERTQYF

v_call: TRBV27
d_call: .
clone_size: .
j_call: TRBJ2-7
cdr3_nt: TGTGCCAGCAGTTTTGTTGGGACAAGCTCCTACGAGCAGTACTTC
cdr3_aa: CASSFVGTSSYEQYF

v_call: TRBV5-6
d_call: .
clone_size: .
j_call: TRBJ2-1
cdr3_nt: TGTGCCAGCAGCTTAGGGCTAGCTCGGTTCTTC
cdr3_aa: CASSLGLARFF

v_call: TRBV30
d_call: .
clone_size: .
j_call: TRBJ1-4
cdr3_nt: TGTGCCTGGAGTGTACGATGGGGGGAGGGTGAAAAACTGTTTTTT
cdr3_aa: CAWSVRWGEGEKLFF

v_call: TRBV15
d_call: .
clone_size: .
j_call: TRBJ2-7
cdr3_nt: TGTGCCACCAGCAGAGGAGGTAGCGCAACCTACGAGCAGTACTTC
cdr3_aa: CATSRGGSATYEQYF

v_call: TRBV9
d_call: .
clone_size: .
j_call: TRBJ2-3
cdr3_nt: TGTGCCAGCAGCGTAGCAAGGGGGGGGGATACGCAGTATTTT
cdr3_aa: CASSVARGGDTQYF

v_call: TRBV7-3
d_call: TRBD1
clone_size: once
j_call: TRBJ1-1
cdr3_nt: TGTGCCAGCAGCTTGATCCGGGACAGGGGTTACACTGAAGCTTTCTTT
cdr3_aa: CASSLIRDRGYTEAFF

v_call: TRBV5-1
d_call: TRBD1
clone_size: .
j_call: TRBJ1-5
cdr3_nt: TGCGCCAGCAGCATGGGACAGGGAGGTCAGCCCCAGCATTTT
cdr3_aa: CASSMGQGGQPQHF

v_call: TRBV2
d_call: TRBD1
clone_size: .
j_call: TRBJ1-1
cdr3_nt: TGTGCCACGGGGACAGGATTGATGAACACTGAAGCTTTCTTT
cdr3_aa: CATGTGLMNTEAFF

v_call: TRBV30
d_call: .
clone_size: .
j_call: TRBJ1-4
cdr3_nt: TGTGCCTGGGCGAAACAGTCAACTAATGAAAAACTGTTTTTT
cdr3_aa: CAWAKQSTNEKLFF

v_call: TRBV29-1
d_call: .
clone_size: .
j_call: TRBJ1-2
cdr3_nt: TGCAGCGTTGAGGACAGAAGATGGTCGGAGTCCGGCTACACCTTC
cdr3_aa: CSVEDRRWSESGYTF

v_call: TRBV29-1
d_call: TRBD2
clone_size: .
j_call: TRBJ2-2
cdr3_nt: TGCAGCGTTGTGGCTAGCGGGAGTATCACCGGGGAGCTGTTTTTT
cdr3_aa: CSVVASGSITGELFF

v_call: TRBV6-5
d_call: .
clone_size: .
j_call: TRBJ1-1
cdr3_nt: TGTGCCAGCAGCGGGTGGGCTGAAGCTTTCTTT
cdr3_aa: CASSGWAEAFF

v_call: TRBV11-3
d_call: TRBD1
clone_size: .
j_call: TRBJ2-7
cdr3_nt: TGTGCCAGCTCAGACAGGGACTCCTACGAGCAGTACTTC
cdr3_aa: CASSDRDSYEQYF

v_call: TRBV7-8
d_call: TRBD1
clone_size: .
j_call: TRBJ1-4
cdr3_nt: TGTGCCAGCAGCACAACAGGGGTCGGGGAAAAACTGTTTTTT
cdr3_aa: CASSTTGVGEKLFF

v_call: TRBV28
d_call: .
clone_size: .
j_call: TRBJ1-5
cdr3_nt: TGTGCCAGCAGTACAGGACAGTTAAATCAGCCCCAGCATTTT
cdr3_aa: CASSTGQLNQPQHF

v_call: TRBV30
d_call: TRBD1
clone_size: .
j_call: TRBJ1-5
cdr3_nt: TGTGCCTGGAGTGTCGGGACAGGGAAGCCCCAGCATTTT
cdr3_aa: CAWSVGTGKPQHF

v_call: TRBV7-6
d_call: .
clone_size: .
j_call: TRBJ2-3
cdr3_nt: TGTGCCAGCAGAGGGGACTCAGATACGCAGTATTTT
cdr3_aa: CASRGDSDTQYF

v_call: TRBV19
d_call: TRBD2
clone_size: .
j_call: TRBJ2-1
cdr3_nt: TGTGCCAGTAGTATGAGACTAGCGGGAAACTCCTACAATGAGCAGTTCTTC
cdr3_aa: CASSMRLAGNSYNEQFF

v_call: TRBV13
d_call: TRBD2
clone_size: .
j_call: TRBJ2-5
cdr3_nt: TGTGCCAGCAGCCTAATTCGGGAGGGAGTACGTAAAGAGACCCAGTACTTC
cdr3_aa: CASSLIREGVRKETQYF

v_call: TRBV9
d_call: .
clone_size: .
j_call: TRBJ1-2
cdr3_nt: TGTGCCAGCAGCGTGAGGGCAAATAACTATGGCTACACCTTC
cdr3_aa: CASSVRANNYGYTF

v_call: TRBV27
d_call: TRBD2
clone_size: .
j_call: TRBJ2-3
cdr3_nt: TGTGCCAGCAGTTTACTAGCGGGAGCGGTCACAGATACGCAGTATTTT
cdr3_aa: CASSLLAGAVTDTQYF

v_call: TRBV2
d_call: .
clone_size: .
j_call: TRBJ1-5
cdr3_nt: TGTGCCAGCAGTGAGTTAGGCAGTGGGTTACCTCGGGGTCAGCCCCAGCATTTT
cdr3_aa: CASSELGSGLPRGQPQHF

v_call: TRBV6-6
d_call: .
clone_size: .
j_call: TRBJ1-1
cdr3_nt: TGTGCCAGCAGTCACGAGGGAGGGAACACTGAAGCTTTCTTT
cdr3_aa: CASSHEGGNTEAFF

v_call: TRBV6-1
d_call: .
clone_size: .
j_call: TRBJ1-2
cdr3_nt: TGTGCCAGCAGTGTGGACAGTTATGGCTACACCTTC
cdr3_aa: CASSVDSYGYTF

v_call: TRBV7-9
d_call: TRBD1
clone_size: .
j_call: TRBJ2-7
cdr3_nt: TGTGCCAGCACAGCCGGGACAGGGGACGACGAGCAGTACTTC
cdr3_aa: CASTAGTGDDEQYF

v_call: TRBV29-1
d_call: TRBD1
clone_size: .
j_call: TRBJ2-7
cdr3_nt: TGCAGCGTTGATCAGGGGGACTACGAGCAGTACTTC
cdr3_aa: CSVDQGDYEQYF

v_call: TRBV5-1
d_call: .
clone_size: .
j_call: TRBJ2-7
cdr3_nt: TGCGCCAGCAGCTTGTATGGATTCGCGGAGATCTACGAGCAGTACTTC
cdr3_aa: CASSLYGFAEIYEQYF

v_call: TRBV19
d_call: TRBD1
clone_size: .
j_call: TRBJ1-1
cdr3_nt: TGTGCCAGTAGGGAGGGACAGCACATGAACACTGAAGCTTTCTTT
cdr3_aa: CASREGQHMNTEAFF

v_call: TRBV27
d_call: .
clone_size: .
j_call: TRBJ1-1
cdr3_nt: TGTGCCAGCAGTAGAGGGAACACTGAAGCTTTCTTT
cdr3_aa: CASSRGNTEAFF

v_call: TRBV19
d_call: TRBD2
clone_size: .
j_call: TRBJ2-1
cdr3_nt: TGTGCCAGTAGTATAGTCTTAGCGGGAGCCGGAAATGAGCAGTTCTTC
cdr3_aa: CASSIVLAGAGNEQFF

v_call: TRBV19
d_call: TRBD1
clone_size: .
j_call: TRBJ1-4
cdr3_nt: TGTGCCAGTACAGGGGGCGAAGGCACTAATGAAAAACTGTTTTTT
cdr3_aa: CASTGGEGTNEKLFF

v_call: TRBV9
d_call: TRBD1
clone_size: .
j_call: TRBJ1-4
cdr3_nt: TGTGCCAGCACGGGGGGACAGGGGGCAGCTAATGAAAAACTGTTTTTT
cdr3_aa: CASTGGQGAANEKLFF

v_call: TRBV6-1
d_call: .
clone_size: .
j_call: TRBJ2-3
cdr3_nt: TGTGCCAGCAAGCATCCGTCCACAGATACGCAGTATTTT
cdr3_aa: CASKHPSTDTQYF

v_call: TRBV5-6
d_call: TRBD1
clone_size: .
j_call: TRBJ1-4
cdr3_nt: TGTGCCAGCAGCCCTGACAGGGGATGGGAAAAACTGTTTTTT
cdr3_aa: CASSPDRGWEKLFF

v_call: TRBV10-3
d_call: .
clone_size: .
j_call: TRBJ1-4
cdr3_nt: TGTGCCATCAGTGAGCAGGGGACGCCAACTAATGAAAAACTGTTTTTT
cdr3_aa: CAISEQGTPTNEKLFF

v_call: TRBV19
d_call: TRBD1
clone_size: few
j_call: TRBJ1-5
cdr3_nt: TGTGCCAGTAACCGGGACAGGAGCAGCAATCAGCCCCAGCATTTT
cdr3_aa: CASNRDRSSNQPQHF

v_call: TRBV7-3
d_call: TRBD2
clone_size: .
j_call: TRBJ2-2
cdr3_nt: TGTGCCAGCAGCTTAAGGTTTACAGCGGGGGGGCCAAACACCGGGGAGCTGTTTTTT
cdr3_aa: CASSLRFTAGGPNTGELFF

v_call: TRBV27
d_call: TRBD1
clone_size: .
j_call: TRBJ1-2
cdr3_nt: TGTGCCAGCAGTTTCCTCGACAGGGATGGATATGGCTACACCTTC
cdr3_aa: CASSFLDRDGYGYTF

v_call: TRBV2
d_call: .
clone_size: once
j_call: TRBJ2-2
cdr3_nt: TGTGCCAGCAGTGTCCGAGGGAGCGGCACCGGGGAGCTGTTTTTT
cdr3_aa: CASSVRGSGTGELFF

v_call: TRBV5-1
d_call: TRBD2
clone_size: few
j_call: TRBJ2-5
cdr3_nt: TGCGCCAGCAGCTCTAGCGGGGGGGCCGGGGAGACCCAGTACTTC
cdr3_aa: CASSSSGGAGETQYF

v_call: TRBV19
d_call: .
clone_size: .
j_call: TRBJ1-5
cdr3_nt: TGTGCCAGTAGTATAGGTTCAGAACGCAATCAGCCCCAGCATTTT
cdr3_aa: CASSIGSERNQPQHF

v_call: TRBV19
d_call: TRBD1
clone_size: .
j_call: TRBJ2-5
cdr3_nt: TGTGCCAGTAGTACAGACAGGGGATCAGAGACCCAGTACTTC
cdr3_aa: CASSTDRGSETQYF

v_call: TRBV5-1
d_call: TRBD1
clone_size: .
j_call: TRBJ2-4
cdr3_nt: TGCGCCAGCAGCTTAACGACAGGGGGCAGTAACATTCAGTACTTC
cdr3_aa: CASSLTTGGSNIQYF